Sequencing of this T cell receptor (beta chain) was carried out in a study of response to subunit inactivated influenza vaccine. The V gene lost 4 bases and the J gene lost 5 bases, with 12 bases spanning the gap. Germline loops: CDR1 DFQATT, CDR2 SNEGSKA (reference sequence). The length of the CDR3 is 13 residues. TCRdb ran MiXCR on the RT-PCR reads and lists one entry per CDR3 protein. The data contain roughly 570,000 distinct CDR3 sequences, roughly 13% of them seen just once; the ten biggest clones take up less than 15%. Material: PBMCs from blood, obtained roughly 48 days after vaccination. V gene TRBV20-1 combines with J gene TRBJ1-5, with TRBD1 as a possible D gene (5 bases). The source is a man aged 45 to 65 who received an inactivated influenza vaccine. The CDR3 loop reads CSATGGVDQPQHF. The CDR3 DNA reads TGCAGTGCTACCGGGGGGGTTGATCAGCCCCAGCATTTT.